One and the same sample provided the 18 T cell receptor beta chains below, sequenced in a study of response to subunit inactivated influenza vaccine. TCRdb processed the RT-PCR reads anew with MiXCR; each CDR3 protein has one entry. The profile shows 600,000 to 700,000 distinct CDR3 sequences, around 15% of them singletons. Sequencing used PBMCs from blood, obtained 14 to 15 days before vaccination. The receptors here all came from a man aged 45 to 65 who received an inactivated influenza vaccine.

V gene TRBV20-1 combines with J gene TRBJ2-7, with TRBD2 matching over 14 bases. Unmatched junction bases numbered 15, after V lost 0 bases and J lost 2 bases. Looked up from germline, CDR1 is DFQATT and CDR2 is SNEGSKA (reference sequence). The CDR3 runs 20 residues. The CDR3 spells CSARDPSGLAGGLKPYEQYF. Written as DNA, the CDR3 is TGCAGTGCTAGAGATCCCTCCGGACTAGCGGGAGGATTGAAACCCTACGAGCAGTACTTC.

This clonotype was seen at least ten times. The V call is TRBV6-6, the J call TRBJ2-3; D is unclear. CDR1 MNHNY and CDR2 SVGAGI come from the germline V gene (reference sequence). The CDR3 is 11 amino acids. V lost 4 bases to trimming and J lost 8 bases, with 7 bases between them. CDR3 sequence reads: CASSLGSTQYF. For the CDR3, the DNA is TGTGCCAGCAGTTTGGGCAGTACGCAGTATTTT.

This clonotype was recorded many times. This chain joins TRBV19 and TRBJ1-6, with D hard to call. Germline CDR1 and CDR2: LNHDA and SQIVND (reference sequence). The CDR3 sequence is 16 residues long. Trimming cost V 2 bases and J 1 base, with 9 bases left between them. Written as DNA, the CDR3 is TGTGCCAGTAGTATACGGGCAGGATCCTATAATTCACCCCTCCACTTT. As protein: CASSIRAGSYNSPLHF. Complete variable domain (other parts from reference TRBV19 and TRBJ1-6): DGGITQSPKYLFRKEGQNVTLSCEQNLNHDAMYWYRQDPGQGLRLIYYSQIVNDFQKGDIAEGYSVSREKKESFPLTVTSAQKNPTAFYLCASSIRAGSYNSPLHFGNGTRLTVT.

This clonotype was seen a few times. CDR3 DNA: TGTGCCAGCAGTTTTTTGACAGGTGTTCCGAACACCGGGGAGCTGTTTTTT. This codes for CASSFLTGVPNTGELFF. The chain has TRBV28 and TRBJ2-2; a weak D match, TRBD1 (6 bases). The CDR3 consists of 17 residues. CDR1 MDHEN and CDR2 SYDVKM come from the germline V gene. Trimming pared 3 bases from V and 0 bases from J, leaving 14 bases between.

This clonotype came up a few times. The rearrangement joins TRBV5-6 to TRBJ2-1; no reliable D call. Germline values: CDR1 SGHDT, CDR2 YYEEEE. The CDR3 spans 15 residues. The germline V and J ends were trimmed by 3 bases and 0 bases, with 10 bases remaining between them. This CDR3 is CASSSRPSSYNEQFF. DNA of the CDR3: TGTGCCAGCAGCTCCCGGCCCAGCTCCTACAATGAGCAGTTCTTC.

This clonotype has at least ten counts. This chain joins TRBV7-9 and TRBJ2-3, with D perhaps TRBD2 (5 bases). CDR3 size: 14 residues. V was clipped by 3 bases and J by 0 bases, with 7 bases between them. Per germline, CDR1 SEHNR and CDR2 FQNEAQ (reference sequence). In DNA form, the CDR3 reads TGTGCCAGCAGCTTGGAGGCTAGCACAGATACGCAGTATTTT. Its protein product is CASSLEASTDTQYF.

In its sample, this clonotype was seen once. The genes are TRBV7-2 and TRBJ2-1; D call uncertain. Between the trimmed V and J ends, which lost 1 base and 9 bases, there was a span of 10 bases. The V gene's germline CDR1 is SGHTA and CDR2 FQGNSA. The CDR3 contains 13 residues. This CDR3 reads CASSLDRQAEQFF. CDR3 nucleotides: TGTGCCAGCAGCTTAGATCGGCAGGCTGAGCAGTTCTTC.

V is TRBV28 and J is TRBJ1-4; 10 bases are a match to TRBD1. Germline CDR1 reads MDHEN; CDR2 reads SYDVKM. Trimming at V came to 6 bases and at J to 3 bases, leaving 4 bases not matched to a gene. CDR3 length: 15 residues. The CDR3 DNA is TGTGCCAGCAGACGACAGGGGGCCCCTAATGAAAAACTGTTTTTT. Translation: CASRRQGAPNEKLFF.

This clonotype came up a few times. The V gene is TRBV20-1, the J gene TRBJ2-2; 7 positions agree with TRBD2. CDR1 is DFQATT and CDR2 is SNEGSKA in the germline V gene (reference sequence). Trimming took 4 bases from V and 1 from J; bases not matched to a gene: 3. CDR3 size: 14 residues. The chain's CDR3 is CSATGGMNTGELFF. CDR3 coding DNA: TGCAGTGCTACCGGGGGGATGAACACCGGGGAGCTGTTTTTT.

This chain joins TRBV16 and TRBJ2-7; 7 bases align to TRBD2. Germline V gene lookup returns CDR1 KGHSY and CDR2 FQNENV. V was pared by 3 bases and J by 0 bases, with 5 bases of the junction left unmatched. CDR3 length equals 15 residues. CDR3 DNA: TGTGCCAGCAGCCAGACTAGCATGAGCTCCTACGAGCAGTACTTC. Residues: CASSQTSMSSYEQYF.

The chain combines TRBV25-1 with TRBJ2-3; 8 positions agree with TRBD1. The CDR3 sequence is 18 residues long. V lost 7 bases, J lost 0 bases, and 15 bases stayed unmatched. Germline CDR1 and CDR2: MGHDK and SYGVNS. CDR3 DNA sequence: TGTGCCAGCACCCGATTTCCCTACAGGGGGAGCAGCACAGATACGCAGTATTTT. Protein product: CASTRFPYRGSSTDTQYF. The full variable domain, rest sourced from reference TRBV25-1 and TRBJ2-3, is EADIYQTPRYLVIGTGKKITLECSQTMGHDKMYWYQQDPGMELHLIHYSYGVNSTEKGDLSSESTVSRIRTEHFPLTLESARPSHTSQYLCASTRFPYRGSSTDTQYFGPGTRLTVL.

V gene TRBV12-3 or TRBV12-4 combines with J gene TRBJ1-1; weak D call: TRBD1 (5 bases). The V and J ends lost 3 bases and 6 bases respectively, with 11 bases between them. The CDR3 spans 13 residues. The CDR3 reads CASSLATVSEAFF. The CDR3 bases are TGTGCCAGCAGTTTGGCGACAGTTTCTGAAGCTTTCTTT.

The DNA for the CDR3 is TGTGCCAGCAGCCGGACAGGAGTTGGTTACACTGAAGCTTTCTTT. Translated, it gives CASSRTGVGYTEAFF. The J gene is TRBJ1-1, the V gene TRBV7-9, with 7 positions matching TRBD1. Germline CDR1 SEHNR, CDR2 FQNEAQ (reference sequence). There are 15 residues in the CDR3. With V trimmed by 5 bases and J by 3 bases, 9 bases remained unmatched.

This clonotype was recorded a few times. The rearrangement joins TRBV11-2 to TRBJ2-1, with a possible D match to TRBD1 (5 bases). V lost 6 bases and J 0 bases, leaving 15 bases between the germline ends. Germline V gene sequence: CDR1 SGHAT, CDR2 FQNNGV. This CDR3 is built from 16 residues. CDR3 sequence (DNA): TGTGCCAGCAGGAGATACCAGGGAAGCTCCTACAATGAGCAGTTCTTC. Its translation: CASRRYQGSSYNEQFF.

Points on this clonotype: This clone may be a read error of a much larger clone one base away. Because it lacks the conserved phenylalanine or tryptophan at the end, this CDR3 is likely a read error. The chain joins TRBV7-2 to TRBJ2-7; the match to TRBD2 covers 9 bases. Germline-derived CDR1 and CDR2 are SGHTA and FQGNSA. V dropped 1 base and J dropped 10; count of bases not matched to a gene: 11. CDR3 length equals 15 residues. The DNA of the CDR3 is TGTGCCAGCAGCTTAGACGGCGCTAGCGGGAACTTACAGTACCTC. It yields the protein CASSLDGASGNLQYL.

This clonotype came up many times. The CDR3 is CSARDEWGKWDTGELFF. DNA for the CDR3: TGCAGTGCTAGAGATGAATGGGGAAAGTGGGACACCGGGGAGCTGTTTTTT. This chain joins TRBV20-1 and TRBJ2-2; D not resolved. Looked up from germline, CDR1 is DFQATT and CDR2 is SNEGSKA (reference sequence). Trimming removed 0 bases at V and 3 bases at J, with 17 bases between. The CDR3 consists of 17 residues.

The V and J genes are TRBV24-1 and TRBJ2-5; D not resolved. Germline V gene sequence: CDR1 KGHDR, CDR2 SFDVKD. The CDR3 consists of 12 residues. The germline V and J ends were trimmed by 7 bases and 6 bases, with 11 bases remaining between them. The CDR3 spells CATSGDGQTQYF. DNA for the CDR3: TGTGCCACCAGCGGAGACGGACAGACCCAGTACTTC.

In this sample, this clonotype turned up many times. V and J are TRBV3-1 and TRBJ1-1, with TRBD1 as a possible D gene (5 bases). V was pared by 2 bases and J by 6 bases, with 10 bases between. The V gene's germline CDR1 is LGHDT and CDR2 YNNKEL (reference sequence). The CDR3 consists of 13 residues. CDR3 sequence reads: CASSQSGVAEAFF. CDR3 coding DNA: TGTGCCAGCAGCCAATCGGGGGTTGCTGAAGCTTTCTTT.